These 2 T cell receptor beta chains originate from one sample sequenced in a study of kidney transplant recipient with SARS-CoV-2 infection. MiXCR was run by TCRdb on the reads, yielding one entry per CDR3 protein. The sample lists 200,000 to 250,000 distinct CDR3 sequences, under 30% occurring once. The sample in question was a blood sample, obtained at baseline and between days 110 and 120 from a kidney transplant recipient. These receptors were obtained from a young adult male patient who had COVID-19 and was a kidney transplant recipient. The T cells may come from the graft donor.

This clonotype was detected ten times or more. V and J are TRBV5-6 and TRBJ1-2; D is ambiguous. Between the trimmed V and J ends, which lost 4 bases and 3 bases, there was a span of 13 bases. Germline V gene lookup returns CDR1 SGHDT and CDR2 YYEEEE. The CDR3 is 14 amino acids. CDR3 bases: TGTGCCAGCAGCCCTAGCGACGGAGACTATGGCTACACCTTC. Its translation: CASSPSDGDYGYTF. The variable domain in full, completed from reference TRBV5-6 and TRBJ1-2, reads DAGVTQSPTHLIKTRGQQVTLRCSPKSGHDTVSWYQQALGQGPQFIFQYYEEEERQRGNFPDRFSGHQFPNYSSELNVNALLLGDSALYLCASSPSDGDYGYTFGSGTRLTVV.

In the case of this clonotype: This may come from a read error, since a much larger clone is one base off. The chain links TRBV15 to TRBJ1-2; D unresolved. The CDR3 has 14 amino acids. Germline V gene data show CDR1 as LNHNV and CDR2 as YYDKDF (reference sequence). The CDR3 nucleotides read TGTGCCACCACTTTGAGACACCGTGAGCGATTTACCTTCTTC. Its translation is CATTLRHRERFTFF.